The clone carrying this T cell receptor (beta chain) was counted ten times or more. Its antigen is as yet unknown. Germline CDR1 and CDR2: SGHTA and FQGNSA. The V end lost 5 bases, the J end lost 7 bases, and 30 bases lay between the germline ends. The CDR3 length is 19 residues. This sample is part of a study of T cell repertoires in cytomegalovirus infection. Study context: Alongside well-studied HLA-B-restricted CMV epitopes, recently identified HLA-C-restricted CMV epitopes were also used. Carrying CMV and the relevant HLA type showed in public TCR beta signatures.

Study results and limitations: It was HLA-C-restricted CMV-specific TCR beta clonotypes that dominated the response ex vivo. Totalled public TCR beta family frequency picked out people who carried CMV plus the relevant HLA.

Each CDR3 protein is one row after TCRdb ran MiXCR on the reads. The sample has 700,000 to 900,000 distinct CDR3 sequences, under 35% seen once; the top ten hold around 13%. The sequencing here drew on cultured CD8+ T cells from PBMCs, taken from culture after CMV antigen stimulation. This receptor was obtained from a human donor in good health (CMV status not recorded). Some clones in this sample may be carry-over from other donors' samples. V gene TRBV7-2 combines with J gene TRBJ2-4; D is tentatively TRBD1 or TRBD2 (5 bases each). The DNA of the CDR3 is TGTGCCAGCAGCCCCTTGGGTCGACAGAGTAATGTTCCGGGGAACATTCAGTACTTC. It codes for CASSPLGRQSNVPGNIQYF.